This is a list of T cell receptor beta chains from one sample in a study of blood T cell repertoires in COVID-19. TCRdb's copy holds only in-frame clones and misses some; the assay was immunoSEQ multiplex PCR. The sample shows approximately 100,000 clones, roughly 86% of them seen only once. Material for sequencing was peripheral blood. These receptors all stem from a human donor in a cohort sampled during active COVID-19. Both conserved end residues are part of each CDR3. A D gene is named only where the DNA matches it firmly. Expanded clones are given a class, and other clones once, few, many or no size at all.

v_call,clone_size,d_call,j_call,cdr3_aa,cdr3_nt
TRBV7-9,many,.,TRBJ2-3,CASSPSRRTSTDTQYF,TGTGCCAGCAGCCCTTCCCGGCGGACTAGCACAGATACGCAGTATTTT
TRBV6-6,.,.,TRBJ2-7,CASSGRETPYEQYF,TGTGCCAGCAGTGGCAGGGAAACACCTTACGAGCAGTACTTC
TRBV11-2,.,.,TRBJ2-3,CASSFNTGVGMDTQYF,TGTGCCAGCAGCTTCAATACGGGGGTCGGGATGGATACGCAGTATTTT
TRBV19,.,TRBD1,TRBJ2-7,CASSRDRTSYEQYF,TGTGCCAGTAGTCGGGACAGGACATCCTACGAGCAGTACTTC
TRBV7-6,.,.,TRBJ2-5,CASSGLRAGGQETQYF,TGTGCCAGCAGCGGGCTCCGGGCTGGGGGGCAAGAGACCCAGTACTTC
TRBV19,.,TRBD2,TRBJ2-1,CASSVGLAGHNEQFF,TGTGCCAGTAGTGTGGGACTAGCGGGTCACAATGAGCAGTTCTTC
TRBV28,few,.,TRBJ1-6,CASSSPGGTTSSYNSPLHF,TGTGCCAGCAGTTCCCCCGGAGGGACTACTAGCTCCTATAATTCACCCCTCCACTTT
TRBV19,.,TRBD2,TRBJ2-1,CASSFYLGTSGSNEQFF,TGTGCCAGTAGTTTCTACCTCGGGACTAGCGGGAGCAATGAGCAGTTCTTC
TRBV19,once,TRBD1,TRBJ2-7,CASSGTGGVYEQYF,TGTGCCAGTAGCGGGACAGGGGGAGTCTACGAGCAGTACTTC
TRBV5-1,.,.,TRBJ2-4,CASTRSGQQIGLAKNIQYF,TGCGCCAGCACCAGGAGTGGACAGCAAATCGGACTAGCCAAAAACATTCAGTACTTC
TRBV4-3,large,TRBD1,TRBJ1-2,CASSQGDWTGVGGYTF,TGCGCCAGCAGCCAAGGGGATTGGACAGGAGTAGGTGGCTACACCTTC
TRBV9,once,.,TRBJ2-2,CASSATGTLNTGELFF,TGTGCCAGCAGCGCCACCGGGACACTTAACACCGGGGAGCTGTTTTTT
TRBV7-2,.,TRBD1,TRBJ1-1,CASSLGPGGTEAFF,TGTGCCAGCAGCTTAGGCCCAGGGGGCACTGAAGCTTTCTTT
TRBV6-2/TRBV6-3,.,.,TRBJ2-1,CASSYITTGNEQFF,TGTGCCAGCAGTTACATAACAACGGGGAATGAGCAGTTCTTC
TRBV7-9,.,.,TRBJ2-1,CASSSSQGGEQFF,TGTGCCAGCAGCTCTTCACAGGGTGGCGAGCAGTTCTTC
TRBV2,.,TRBD2,TRBJ2-1,CASSGTSGSYNEQFF,TGTGCCAGCAGTGGGACTAGCGGGTCTTACAATGAGCAGTTCTTC
TRBV3-1/TRBV3-2,once,TRBD2,TRBJ2-1,CASSQEVVRSGGLEQFF,TGTGCCAGCAGCCAAGAGGTCGTTCGTAGCGGGGGACTAGAGCAGTTCTTC
TRBV6-2/TRBV6-3,few,.,TRBJ2-7,CASSYGTLAYEQYF,TGTGCCAGCAGTTACGGCACGCTGGCCTACGAGCAGTACTTC
TRBV7-2,.,TRBD1,TRBJ2-4,CASSLVGGQAKNIQYF,TGTGCCAGCAGCTTAGTAGGGGGCCAGGCCAAAAACATTCAGTACTTC
TRBV7-2,.,.,TRBJ2-3,CASSLVRGGDTQYF,TGTGCCAGCAGCTTAGTGCGGGGTGGGGATACGCAGTATTTT
TRBV7-9,.,.,TRBJ2-3,CASSLLISTDTQYF,TGTGCCAGCAGCCTCCTAATCTCTACAGATACGCAGTATTTT
TRBV3-1/TRBV3-2,few,TRBD1,TRBJ2-7,CASSQAATGLNEQYF,TGTGCCAGCAGCCAAGCCGCGACAGGGTTAAACGAGCAGTACTTC
TRBV5-6,.,.,TRBJ1-1,CASSLRTATEAFF,TGTGCCAGCAGCTTACGGACAGCCACTGAAGCTTTCTTT
TRBV18,.,TRBD1,TRBJ2-3,CASSLKQGAGADTQYF,TGTGCCAGCTCACTAAAACAGGGGGCTGGGGCAGATACGCAGTATTTT
TRBV10-3,.,TRBD1,TRBJ1-3,CAIRRQGPGSGNTIYF,TGTGCCATCAGGCGACAGGGGCCGGGGTCTGGAAACACCATATATTTT
TRBV7-6,.,.,TRBJ2-1,CASSLGGGGEQFF,TGTGCCAGCAGCTTAGGGGGAGGCGGTGAGCAGTTCTTC
TRBV12-5,.,.,TRBJ1-2,CASGLPRGRTNYGYTF,TGTGCTAGTGGTTTGCCGCGGGGCAGGACTAACTATGGCTACACCTTC
TRBV7-2,.,TRBD2,TRBJ2-7,CASSASGGSYEQYF,TGTGCCAGCAGCGCTAGCGGGGGCTCCTACGAGCAGTACTTC
TRBV28,.,.,TRBJ1-1,CASTMAGTLISEAFF,TGTGCCAGCACGATGGCAGGTACCCTTATCTCTGAAGCTTTCTTT
TRBV24-1,.,.,TRBJ2-3,CATMFGQTQYF,TGTGCCACCATGTTTGGGCAAACGCAGTATTTT
TRBV6-5,.,TRBD1,TRBJ2-7,CASSSLGQGVSREQYF,TGTGCCAGCAGTTCCTTGGGACAGGGAGTCTCCCGCGAGCAGTACTTC
TRBV5-5,.,.,TRBJ1-1,CASSAGFTEAFF,TGTGCCAGCAGCGCAGGGTTCACTGAAGCTTTCTTT
TRBV6-5,once,TRBD1,TRBJ2-1,CASSRGLGGNEQFF,TGTGCCAGCAGCAGGGGGCTCGGTGGAAATGAGCAGTTCTTC
TRBV4-1,few,.,TRBJ2-2,CASSQAEGSKAGELFF,TGCGCCAGCAGCCAAGCCGAGGGATCCAAGGCGGGGGAGCTGTTTTTT
TRBV9,.,TRBD1,TRBJ1-4,CASSVDRGLGTNEKLFF,TGTGCCAGCAGCGTGGACAGGGGGTTGGGGACTAATGAAAAACTGTTTTTT
TRBV6-5,.,.,TRBJ2-7,CASSYSIQGVEQYF,TGTGCCAGCAGTTACTCGATCCAGGGTGTCGAGCAGTACTTC
TRBV21-1,.,.,TRBJ1-6,CASSKDRDSYNSPLHF,TGTGCCAGCAGCAAAGATCGGGACTCCTATAATTCACCCCTCCACTTT
TRBV7-9,once,TRBD1,TRBJ2-2,CASSWSGGANTGELFF,TGTGCCAGCAGCTGGTCAGGGGGCGCGAACACCGGGGAGCTGTTTTTT
TRBV11-2,.,.,TRBJ1-3,CASTRLRSGNTIYF,TGTGCCAGCACCCGACTGCGCTCTGGAAACACCATATATTTT
TRBV11-2,.,TRBD1,TRBJ1-4,CASSLGAGGNEKLFF,TGTGCCAGCAGCTTAGGGGCAGGGGGGAATGAAAAACTGTTTTTT
TRBV10-3,.,TRBD2,TRBJ2-3,CAISGELAGLDTQYF,TGTGCCATCAGTGGGGAACTAGCGGGTTTAGATACGCAGTATTTT
TRBV18,.,TRBD1,TRBJ1-3,CASSLGQSSGNTIYF,TGTGCCAGCTCACTGGGACAGAGCTCTGGAAACACCATATATTTT
TRBV28,.,TRBD2,TRBJ2-1,CASRLTGTSSYNEQFF,TGTGCCAGCAGACTTACCGGGACTAGCTCCTACAATGAGCAGTTCTTC
TRBV5-5,.,.,TRBJ2-3,CASSNEGSDTQYF,TGTGCCAGCAGCAACGAGGGATCAGATACGCAGTATTTT
TRBV6-5,.,.,TRBJ1-3,CASSRGVTSGNTIYF,TGTGCCAGCAGTCGAGGAGTTACCTCTGGAAACACCATATATTTT
TRBV18,.,.,TRBJ2-7,CASSPKGDEQYF,TGTGCCAGCTCACCTAAAGGGGACGAGCAGTACTTC
TRBV7-3,once,.,TRBJ2-3,CASSLLGGSTDTQYF,TGTGCCAGCAGCCTGCTAGGGGGAAGCACAGATACGCAGTATTTT
TRBV5-1,many,.,TRBJ1-4,CASSLGGVSNEKLFF,TGCGCCAGCAGCTTGGGCGGCGTATCTAATGAAAAACTGTTTTTT
TRBV11-3,.,.,TRBJ2-3,CASSLDSNVGDTQYF,TGTGCCAGCAGCTTAGATAGCAATGTCGGAGATACGCAGTATTTT
TRBV29-1,.,TRBD1,TRBJ2-4,CSVRITGTGGKNIQYF,TGCAGCGTTAGGATCACCGGGACAGGAGGCAAAAACATTCAGTACTTC
TRBV3-1/TRBV3-2,once,TRBD2,TRBJ2-1,CASSQAQLAGVNNEQFF,TGTGCCAGCAGCCAAGCCCAACTAGCGGGGGTAAACAATGAGCAGTTCTTC
TRBV7-3,.,TRBD1,TRBJ1-1,CASSLGPGQLTFF,TGTGCCAGCAGCTTAGGGCCGGGACAGTTGACTTTCTTT
TRBV27,.,TRBD1,TRBJ2-3,CASSLGQGPDTQYF,TGTGCCAGCAGTTTAGGACAGGGCCCAGATACGCAGTATTTT
TRBV7-9,.,TRBD2,TRBJ2-1,CASSLRGVADYNEQFF,TGTGCCAGCAGCTTACGGGGGGTGGCGGATTACAATGAGCAGTTCTTC
TRBV3-1/TRBV3-2,.,.,TRBJ1-1,CASSPLAGGTEAFF,TGTGCCAGCAGCCCACTCGCGGGGGGTACTGAAGCTTTCTTT
TRBV3-1/TRBV3-2,.,.,TRBJ1-1,CASSPYTANTEAFF,TGTGCCAGCAGCCCCTACACAGCGAACACTGAAGCTTTCTTT
TRBV19,.,TRBD1,TRBJ1-4,CASNNDRAGEKLFF,TGTGCCAGTAACAATGACAGGGCGGGGGAAAAACTGTTTTTT